The T cell receptor beta chain under discussion was sequenced for a study of CD8 T cells in ankylosing spondylitis. Study-wide results and limits: Ankylosing spondylitis blood seemed to carry a telltale TCR beta motif made of several highly homologous variants. Within matched ankylosing spondylitis synovial fluid, disease-linked clones were reportedly significantly enriched.

This clonotype has ten or more counts. No antigen is known for it. The CDR3 has 17 amino acids. CDR1 SGHVS and CDR2 FNYEAQ come from the germline V gene. V lost 3 bases and J lost 0, with 14 bases in between. Using its own MiXCR run on the 5' RACE reads, TCRdb lists one record per CDR3 protein. The repertoire consists of under 250,000 distinct CDR3 sequences, with roughly 10% occurring once and the leading ten covering roughly 6.8%. The chain uses TRBV7-6 and TRBJ2-2; maybe TRBD2 (5 bases). This receptor was obtained from a male donor with ankylosing spondylitis or in good health (not recorded which). Sequenced input: blood, either unsorted or a sorted T cell fraction (not recorded which). This CDR3 is CASSFLVGSANTGELFF. CDR3 sequence (DNA): TGTGCCAGCAGCTTTTTAGTTGGGAGCGCGAACACCGGGGAGCTGTTTTTT.